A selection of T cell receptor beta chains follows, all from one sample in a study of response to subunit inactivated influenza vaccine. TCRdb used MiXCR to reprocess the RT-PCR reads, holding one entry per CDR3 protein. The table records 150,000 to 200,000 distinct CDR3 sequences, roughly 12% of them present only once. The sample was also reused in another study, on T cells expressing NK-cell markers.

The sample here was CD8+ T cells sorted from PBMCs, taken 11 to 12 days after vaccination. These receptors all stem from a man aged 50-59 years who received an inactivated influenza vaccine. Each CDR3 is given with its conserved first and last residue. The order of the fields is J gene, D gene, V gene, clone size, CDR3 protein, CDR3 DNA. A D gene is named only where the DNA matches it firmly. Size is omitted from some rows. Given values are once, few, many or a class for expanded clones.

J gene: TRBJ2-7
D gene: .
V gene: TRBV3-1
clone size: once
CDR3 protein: CATSKEVPCTYEQYF
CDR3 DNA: TGTGCCACCAGCAAGGAGGTCCCTTGTACCTACGAGCAGTACTTC

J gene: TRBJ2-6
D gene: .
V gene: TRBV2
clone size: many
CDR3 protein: CASRGGDGSSGANVLTF
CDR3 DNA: TGTGCCAGCAGGGGGGGTGACGGCTCCTCTGGGGCCAACGTCCTGACTTTC

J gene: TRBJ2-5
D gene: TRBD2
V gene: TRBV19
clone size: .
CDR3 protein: CASSISGGAETQYF
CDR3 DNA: TGTGCCAGTAGTATCAGCGGGGGGGCAGAGACCCAGTACTTC

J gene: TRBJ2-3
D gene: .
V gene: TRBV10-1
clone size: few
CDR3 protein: CASSQKSTGTDTQYF
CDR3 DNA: TGCGCCAGCAGTCAAAAAAGTACTGGCACAGATACGCAGTATTTT

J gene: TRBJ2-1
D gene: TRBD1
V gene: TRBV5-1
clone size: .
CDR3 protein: CASSWTGVGREQFF
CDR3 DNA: TGCGCCAGCAGCTGGACAGGGGTCGGCAGGGAGCAGTTCTTC

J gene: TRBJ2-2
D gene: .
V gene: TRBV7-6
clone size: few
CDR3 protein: CASSLIRSGELFF
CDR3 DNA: TGTGCCAGCAGCTTAATCCGGTCCGGGGAGCTGTTTTTT

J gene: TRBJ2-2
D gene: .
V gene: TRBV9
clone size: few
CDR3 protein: CASSVSGAYNTGELFF
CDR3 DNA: TGTGCCAGCAGCGTATCAGGGGCCTACAACACCGGGGAGCTGTTTTTT

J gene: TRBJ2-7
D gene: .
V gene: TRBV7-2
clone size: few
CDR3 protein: CASSFDSLEQYF
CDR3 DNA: TGTGCCAGCAGCTTCGACAGCCTCGAGCAGTACTTC

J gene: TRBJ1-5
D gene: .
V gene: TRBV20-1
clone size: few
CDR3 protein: CSASSFGIGNQPQHF
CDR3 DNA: TGCAGTGCTAGTTCTTTCGGGATCGGGAATCAGCCCCAGCATTTT

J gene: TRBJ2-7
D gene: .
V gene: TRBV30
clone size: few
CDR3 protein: CAWSIYDLGSMVGSEQYF
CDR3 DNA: TGTGCCTGGAGTATTTACGATCTCGGGTCAATGGTCGGTAGCGAGCAGTACTTC

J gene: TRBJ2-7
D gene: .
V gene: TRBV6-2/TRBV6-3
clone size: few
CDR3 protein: CASSLSETYEQYF
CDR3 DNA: TGTGCCAGCAGCTTGAGCGAAACCTACGAGCAGTACTTC

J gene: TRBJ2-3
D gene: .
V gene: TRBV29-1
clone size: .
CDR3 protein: CSVVPGLPTDTQYF
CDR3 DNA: TGCAGCGTTGTTCCGGGACTCCCAACAGATACGCAGTATTTT

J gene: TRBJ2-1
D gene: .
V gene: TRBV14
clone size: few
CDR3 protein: CASSQEISAAYNEQFF
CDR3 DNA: TGTGCCAGCAGCCAAGAGATTAGCGCGGCCTACAATGAGCAGTTCTTC

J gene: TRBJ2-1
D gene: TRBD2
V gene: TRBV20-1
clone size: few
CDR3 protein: CSATWTSGLKNYNEQFF
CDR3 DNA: TGCAGTGCCACCTGGACTAGCGGGCTCAAGAACTACAATGAGCAGTTCTTC

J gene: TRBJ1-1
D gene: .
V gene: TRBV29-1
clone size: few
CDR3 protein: CSVEWGYTEAFF
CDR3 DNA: TGCAGCGTTGAATGGGGGTACACTGAAGCTTTCTTT

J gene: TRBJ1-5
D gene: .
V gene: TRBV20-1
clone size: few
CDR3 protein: CSASLGLNNQPQHF
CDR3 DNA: TGCAGTGCTAGTCTGGGTCTGAACAATCAGCCCCAGCATTTT

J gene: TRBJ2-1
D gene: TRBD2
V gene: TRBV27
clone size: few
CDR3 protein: CASSLGTSGIGEQFF
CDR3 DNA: TGTGCCAGCAGTTTGGGGACTAGCGGGATCGGTGAGCAGTTCTTC

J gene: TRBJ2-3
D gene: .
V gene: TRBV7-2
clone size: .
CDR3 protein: CASSLGRDLTEAQYF
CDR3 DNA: TGTGCCAGCAGCTTAGGGCGGGACCTAACGGAGGCGCAGTATTTT

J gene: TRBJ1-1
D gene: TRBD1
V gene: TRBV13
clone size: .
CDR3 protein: CASSSDRGNTEAFF
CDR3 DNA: TGTGCCAGCAGCTCCGACAGGGGGAACACTGAAGCTTTCTTT

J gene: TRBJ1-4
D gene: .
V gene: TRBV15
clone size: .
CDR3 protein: CATSPGGGHEEKLFF
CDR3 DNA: TGTGCCACCAGCCCGGGGGGGGGGCATGAGGAAAAACTGTTTTTT

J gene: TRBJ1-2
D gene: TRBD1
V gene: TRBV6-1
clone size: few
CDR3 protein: CASTSGTGGGNYGYTF
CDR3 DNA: TGTGCCAGCACCTCCGGGACAGGGGGCGGAAACTATGGCTACACCTTC

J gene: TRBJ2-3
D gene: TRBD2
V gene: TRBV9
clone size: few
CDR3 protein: CASSVALAGEGGDTQYF
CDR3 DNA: TGTGCCAGCAGCGTAGCCCTAGCGGGAGAGGGGGGAGATACGCAGTATTTT

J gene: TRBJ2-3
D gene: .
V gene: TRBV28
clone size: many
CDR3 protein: CASSPTTDTQYF
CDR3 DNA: TGTGCCAGCAGTCCCACCACAGATACGCAGTATTTT

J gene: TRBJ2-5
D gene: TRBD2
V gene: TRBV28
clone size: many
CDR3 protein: CASSPGLAGRETQYF
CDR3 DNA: TGTGCCAGCAGCCCCGGGCTAGCGGGGAGAGAGACCCAGTACTTC

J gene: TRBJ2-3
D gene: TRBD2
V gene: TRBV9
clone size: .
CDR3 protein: CASSVLAGAGADTQYF
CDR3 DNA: TGTGCCAGCAGCGTACTAGCGGGAGCAGGTGCAGATACGCAGTATTTT

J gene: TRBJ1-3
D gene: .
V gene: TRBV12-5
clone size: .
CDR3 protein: CASGLGGPIYF
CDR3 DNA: TGTGCTAGTGGTTTGGGGGGCCCCATATATTTT

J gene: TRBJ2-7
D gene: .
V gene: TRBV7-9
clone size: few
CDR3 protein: CASSLTQGGYEQYF
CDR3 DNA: TGTGCCAGCAGCTTAACCCAAGGCGGATACGAGCAGTACTTC

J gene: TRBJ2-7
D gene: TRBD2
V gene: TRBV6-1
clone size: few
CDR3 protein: CASRLARSSYEQYF
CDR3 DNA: TGTGCCAGCCGACTAGCGCGCAGCTCCTACGAGCAGTACTTC

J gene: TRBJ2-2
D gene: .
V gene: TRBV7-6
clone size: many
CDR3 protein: CASSLGVGGGELFF
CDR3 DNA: TGTGCCAGCAGCTTAGGGGTAGGCGGCGGGGAGCTGTTTTTT

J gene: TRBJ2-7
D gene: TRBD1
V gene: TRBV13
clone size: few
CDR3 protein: CASSSPTGGAYYEQYF
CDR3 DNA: TGTGCCAGCAGCTCCCCGACAGGGGGCGCGTACTACGAGCAGTACTTC

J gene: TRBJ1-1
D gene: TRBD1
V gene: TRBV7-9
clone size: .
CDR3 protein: CASSLKGQVMNTEAFF
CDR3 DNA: TGTGCCAGCAGCTTAAAGGGACAGGTCATGAACACTGAAGCTTTCTTT

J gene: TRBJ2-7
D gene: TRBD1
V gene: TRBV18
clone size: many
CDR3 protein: CASSPPGQGIYEQYF
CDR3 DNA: TGTGCCAGCTCACCACCCGGACAGGGTATCTACGAGCAGTACTTC

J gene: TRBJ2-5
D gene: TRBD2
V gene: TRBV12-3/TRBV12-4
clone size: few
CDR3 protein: CASSLTGGEKETQYF
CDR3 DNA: TGTGCCAGCAGTCTGACGGGGGGGGAGAAGGAGACCCAGTACTTC

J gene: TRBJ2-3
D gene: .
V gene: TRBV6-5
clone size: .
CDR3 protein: CASRWRDTQYF
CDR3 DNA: TGTGCCAGCAGGTGGCGGGATACGCAGTATTTT

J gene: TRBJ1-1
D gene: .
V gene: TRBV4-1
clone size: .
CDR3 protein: CASSQDAGRDTEAFF
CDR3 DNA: TGCGCCAGCAGCCAAGATGCAGGGAGGGACACTGAAGCTTTCTTT

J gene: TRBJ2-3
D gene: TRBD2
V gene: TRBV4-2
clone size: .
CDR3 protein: CASRPGLAGGDTQYF
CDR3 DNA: TGTGCCAGCAGACCGGGACTAGCGGGGGGAGATACGCAGTATTTT

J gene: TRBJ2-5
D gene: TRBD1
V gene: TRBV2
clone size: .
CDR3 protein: CASRSGTGLQETQYF
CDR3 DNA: TGTGCCAGCAGGAGTGGGACAGGTCTACAAGAGACCCAGTACTTC

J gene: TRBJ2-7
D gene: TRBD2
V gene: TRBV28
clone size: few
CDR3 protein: CASSLYGGEREGPNLSYEQYF
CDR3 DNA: TGTGCCAGCAGTTTATATGGCGGGGAGCGGGAGGGCCCTAATCTCTCCTACGAGCAGTACTTC

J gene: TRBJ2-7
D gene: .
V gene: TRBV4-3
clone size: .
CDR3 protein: CASSQGIQELYEQYF
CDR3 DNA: TGCGCCAGCAGCCAAGGTATACAGGAACTCTACGAGCAGTACTTC

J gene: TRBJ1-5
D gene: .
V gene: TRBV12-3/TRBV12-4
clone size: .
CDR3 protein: CASSNPQARDNQPQHF
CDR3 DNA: TGTGCCAGCAGCAATCCCCAGGCTAGGGATAATCAGCCCCAGCATTTT

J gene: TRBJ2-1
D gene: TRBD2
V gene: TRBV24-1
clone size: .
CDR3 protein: CATSGPTSGGANEQFF
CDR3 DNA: TGTGCCACCAGTGGCCCGACTAGCGGGGGGGCCAATGAGCAGTTCTTC